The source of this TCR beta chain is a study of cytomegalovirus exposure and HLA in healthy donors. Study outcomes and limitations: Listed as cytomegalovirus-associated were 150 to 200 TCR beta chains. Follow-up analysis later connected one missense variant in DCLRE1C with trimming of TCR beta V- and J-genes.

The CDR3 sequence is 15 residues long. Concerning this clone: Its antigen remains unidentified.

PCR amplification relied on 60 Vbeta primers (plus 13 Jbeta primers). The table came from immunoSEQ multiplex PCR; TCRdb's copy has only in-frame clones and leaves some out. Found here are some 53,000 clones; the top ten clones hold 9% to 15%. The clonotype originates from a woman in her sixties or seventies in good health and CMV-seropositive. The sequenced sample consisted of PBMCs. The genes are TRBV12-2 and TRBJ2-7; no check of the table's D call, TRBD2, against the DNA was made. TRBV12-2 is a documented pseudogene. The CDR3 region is CASRPMGDYLYEQYF. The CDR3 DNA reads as TGTGCAAGTCGCCCAATGGGGGACTACCTCTACGAGCAGTACTTC.